The 31 T cell receptor beta chains presented below share a single source sample, sequenced in a study of glioma-infiltrating T cells after dendritic cell vaccination. Regarding time point: after dendritic cell vaccination, including at tumor progression/relapse. The assay was immunoSEQ multiplex PCR, and TCRdb's table has in-frame clones only and misses some. The data contain roughly 80,000 clones, about nine tenths of them singletons. The sequenced sample was blood, obtained after dendritic cell vaccination. The source of these receptors is a human donor with glioblastoma.

The V and J genes are TRBV27 and TRBJ1-4; no definite D call. The germline V gene encodes CDR1 MNHEY and CDR2 SMNVEV (reference sequence). The CDR3 sequence is 13 residues long. The V end lost 3 bases, the J end lost 12 bases, and 14 bases lay between the germline ends. DNA of the CDR3: TGTGCCAGCAGTTTGGTCCAACCCGGGGAACTGTTTTTT. Translated, it gives CASSLVQPGELFF.

The chain couples TRBV18 to TRBJ1-5; unclear D gene. Germline V lookup: CDR1 KGHSH, CDR2 LQKENI. The CDR3 loop spans 13 amino acids. V was cut by 2 bases and J by 9 bases, with 11 bases left in between. The CDR3 sequence is CASSPYSNGPQHF. In nucleotides, the CDR3 is TGTGCCAGCTCACCATACAGTAATGGGCCCCAGCATTTT.

This clone was recorded once. This chain uses TRBV5-6 with TRBJ1-2; D may be TRBD1 (5 bases). The CDR3 extends over 14 amino acids. V lost 0 bases to trimming and J lost 3 bases, with 9 bases between them. Germline CDR1 is SGHDT and CDR2 is YYEEEE. Here the CDR3 DNA reads TGTGCCAGCAGCTTGGTCCGGGGGTACTATGGCTACACCTTC. As protein: CASSLVRGYYGYTF.

This clone was detected only once. The sample has other DNA sequences that encode this CDR3 too. The chain links TRBV19 to TRBJ2-7, with 7 positions matching TRBD1. V trimming: 3 bases; J trimming: 0 bases; junction bases outside the gene matches: 2. The length of the CDR3 is 14 residues. CDR1 is LNHDA and CDR2 is SQIVND in the germline V gene (reference sequence). CDR3 protein: CASSIRDSSYEQYF. In DNA form, the CDR3 reads TGTGCCAGTAGTATCCGGGACAGCTCCTACGAGCAGTACTTC.

The chain combines TRBV4-1 with TRBJ2-1; a possible D gene is TRBD2 (6 bases). The V and J ends lost 1 base and 3 bases respectively, with 25 bases between them. The CDR3 spans 20 residues. CDR1 MGHRA and CDR2 YSYEKL come from the germline V gene. The CDR3 bases are TGCGCCAGCAGCCAAGTGACGGGAATTAATAGACTAGTCTACTACAATGAGCAGTTCTTC. Translation: CASSQVTGINRLVYYNEQFF.

The genes are TRBV6-1 and TRBJ1-1; D call uncertain. Trimming took off 6 bases at V and 7 bases at J, with 12 bases between the two ends. The germline V gene has CDR1 MNHNS and CDR2 SASEGT. The CDR3 sequence is 12 residues long. The CDR3 here is CASRGMRVEAFF. As DNA, the CDR3 is TGTGCCAGCAGGGGAATGAGGGTTGAAGCTTTCTTT.

This clone was recorded a few times. The chain uses TRBV10-3 and TRBJ1-3; TRBD1 matches 12 bases. The junction had 5 bases not matched to a gene; V was cut back by 6 bases and J by 2 bases. This CDR3 contains 16 residues. The V gene's germline CDR1 is ENHRY and CDR2 SYGVKD. The CDR3 region is CAIRIGTGGAGNTIYF. CDR3 nucleotide sequence: TGTGCCATCAGAATAGGGACAGGGGGCGCTGGAAACACCATATATTTT.

The chain joins TRBV19 to TRBJ2-3; D not resolved. The ends were cut back, 10 bases at V and 2 bases at J, with 10 bases in the middle. The CDR3 has 12 residues. The germline V gene encodes CDR1 LNHDA and CDR2 SQIVND (reference sequence). The CDR3 DNA is TGTGCCACTTCGACTCACACAGATACGCAGTATTTT. This encodes CATSTHTDTQYF.

In this sample, this clone turned up once. In DNA form, the CDR3 reads TGTGCCAGCAACGGACTAGCGGAAAACCAAGAGACCCAGTACTTC. Its protein product is CASNGLAENQETQYF. The gene calls are TRBV6-6 and TRBJ2-5; 10 bases align to TRBD2. Germline-derived CDR1 and CDR2 are MNHNY and SVGAGI (reference sequence). This CDR3 has 15 amino acids. V lost 7 bases, J lost 0 bases, and 5 bases stayed unmatched.

The table lists this clone with a count of one. This chain links TRBV2 with TRBJ1-1, with TRBD1 matching over 7 bases. In germline, CDR1 is SNHLY, CDR2 FYNNEI. The V gene end was trimmed by 2 bases and the J gene end by 6 bases; junction bases not matched to a gene: 0. The length of the CDR3 is 12 residues. CDR3 sequence: CASSEQGAEAFF. CDR3 coding DNA: TGTGCCAGCAGTGAACAGGGGGCTGAAGCTTTCTTT.

The chain couples TRBV2 to TRBJ1-2; TRBD1 agrees at 8 bases. Germline V gene lookup returns CDR1 SNHLY and CDR2 FYNNEI. This CDR3 contains 15 residues. V dropped 8 bases and J dropped 4; count of bases not matched to a gene: 12. The CDR3 here is CASGTGYTKFYGYTF. The CDR3 nucleotides are TGTGCCAGCGGGACAGGCTACACCAAATTCTATGGCTACACCTTC.

The rearrangement uses TRBV6-5 and TRBJ2-3; 7 positions match TRBD2. V trimming: 5 bases; J trimming: 0 bases; junction bases outside the gene matches: 5. The CDR3 contains 15 residues. The V gene's germline CDR1 is MNHEY and CDR2 SVGAGI. CDR3 sequence (DNA): TGTGCCAGCAGTCTCGGGAGGTTTAGCACAGATACGCAGTATTTT. It codes for CASSLGRFSTDTQYF.

This chain links TRBV2 with TRBJ1-6; TRBD1 matches at 8 bases. This CDR3 contains 13 residues. CDR1 and CDR2 from the germline V gene are SNHLY and FYNNEI. Germline trimming cut 10 bases from V and 7 bases from J; bases unmatched to any gene: 6. The CDR3 sequence: CATMDRVNSPLHF. Here the CDR3 DNA reads TGTGCCACTATGGACAGGGTCAATTCACCCCTCCACTTT.

This clone showed up just once. The rearrangement links TRBV10-3 to TRBJ2-1, with 7 bases that match TRBD2. Germline CDR1 and CDR2: ENHRY and SYGVKD. This CDR3 region has 17 residues. Trimming cost V 5 bases and J 4 bases; bases outside gene matches: 14. As DNA, the CDR3 is TGTGCCATCAGTCCCCTCGTTGGTCTAGCGGCATACAATGAGCAGTTCTTC. Amino acid sequence: CAISPLVGLAAYNEQFF.

The rearrangement links TRBV9 to TRBJ2-3; 10 bases agree with TRBD2. The CDR3 consists of 17 residues. V trimming: 4 bases; J trimming: 5 bases; junction bases outside the gene matches: 13. Germline V gives CDR1 SGDLS, CDR2 YYNGEE. DNA for the CDR3: TGTGCCAGCAGCCCCAGGTCAAGCGGGGGGGCCGGAGATACGCAGTATTTT. Its translation is CASSPRSSGGAGDTQYF.

This chain uses TRBV7-3 with TRBJ2-3, with 14 bases identical to TRBD2. CDR3 length: 14 amino acids. Per the germline V gene, CDR1 is SGHTA and CDR2 is FQGTGA. Trimming took 4 bases from V and 10 from J; bases not matched to a gene: 4. This CDR3 is CASSSGTSGSSQYF. CDR3 nucleotides: TGTGCCAGCAGCTCCGGGACTAGCGGGAGTTCGCAGTATTTT.

The J gene is TRBJ1-2, the V gene TRBV19; D gene unclear. Trimming removed 5 bases from V and 0 bases from J, with 13 bases in between. This CDR3 contains 15 residues. CDR1 and CDR2 from the germline V gene are LNHDA and SQIVND (reference sequence). The CDR3: CASSDAQASNYGYTF. The CDR3 bases are TGTGCCAGTAGTGATGCCCAGGCCTCTAACTATGGCTACACCTTC.

The genes are TRBV6-5 and TRBJ1-2, with D possibly being TRBD1 (5 bases). V lost 2 bases and J lost 5, with 12 bases in between. CDR1 and CDR2 from the germline V gene are MNHEY and SVGAGI. There are 14 residues in the CDR3. As DNA, the CDR3 is TGTGCCAGCAGTTACGCCTTCAAGGGGTATGGCTACACCTTC. This encodes CASSYAFKGYGYTF.

The rearrangement uses TRBV27 and TRBJ2-7; D is undetermined. Germline values: CDR1 MNHEY, CDR2 SMNVEV (reference sequence). The V gene lost 0 bases and the J gene lost 0 bases, with 12 bases spanning the gap. The CDR3 sequence is 16 residues long. The CDR3 DNA is TGTGCCAGCAGTTTATCGCGGCCGATCCTCTCCTACGAGCAGTACTTC. Translation: CASSLSRPILSYEQYF.

This chain joins TRBV5-6 and TRBJ2-7, with 7 bases identical to TRBD1. The CDR3 totals 15 residues. The germline V gene has CDR1 SGHDT and CDR2 YYEEEE. V lost 4 bases, J lost 0 bases, and 7 bases stayed unmatched. DNA of the CDR3: TGTGCCAGCAGCCCCCCGGGACAGAGCTCCTACGAGCAGTACTTC. As protein: CASSPPGQSSYEQYF.

The chain combines TRBV5-1 with TRBJ2-2, with 8 bases fitting TRBD2. This CDR3 spans 17 amino acids. Germline CDR1 is SGHRS and CDR2 is YFSETQ. V shed 4 bases, J shed 1 base, and the junction held 9 bases outside the gene matches. CDR3 coding DNA: TGCGCCAGCAGCCCTACCTTAGCGGGGCAGAACACCGGGGAGCTGTTTTTT. Its protein product is CASSPTLAGQNTGELFF. The entire variable domain, with the rest obtained from reference TRBV5-1 and TRBJ2-2, is as follows: KAGVTQTPRYLIKTRGQQVTLSCSPISGHRSVSWYQQTPGQGLQFLFEYFSETQRNKGNFPGRFSGRQFSNSRSEMNVSTLELGDSALYLCASSPTLAGQNTGELFFGEGSRLTVL.

The rearrangement joins TRBV9 to TRBJ2-1; 9 positions match TRBD2. This CDR3 spans 15 amino acids. Trimming cost V 0 bases and J 9 bases; bases outside gene matches: 7. Germline-derived CDR1 and CDR2 are SGDLS and YYNGEE. CDR3 amino acids: CASSVEASGVGEQFF. Here the CDR3 DNA reads TGTGCCAGCAGCGTAGAGGCTAGCGGGGTCGGTGAGCAGTTCTTC.

About this clone: A read error may produce the germline difference seen at one junction end. The sample has other DNA sequences that encode this CDR3 too. The chain has TRBV9 and TRBJ2-1; D is possibly TRBD2 (6 bases). Germline loops: CDR1 SGDLS, CDR2 YYNGEE. This CDR3 is built from 16 residues. CDR3 region: CASSVDLGGASDEQFF. DNA of the CDR3: TGTGCCAGCAGCGTAGACTTGGGCGGGGCCTCCGATGAGCAATTCTTC.

V and J are TRBV6-6 and TRBJ1-1; D ambiguous. Germline V gives CDR1 MNHNY, CDR2 SVGAGI (reference sequence). V was trimmed by 0 bases and J by 5 bases, leaving 10 bases between them. This CDR3 has 14 residues. In DNA, the CDR3 is TGTGCCAGCAGTTACTCGGGAGCCCCTACTGAAGCTTTCTTT. Amino acids: CASSYSGAPTEAFF.

The rearrangement links TRBV5-4 to TRBJ1-4; 11 bases map to TRBD1. J was trimmed by 8 bases and V by 4 bases; bases with no gene match: 4. Per the germline V gene, CDR1 is SGHNT and CDR2 is YYREEE (reference sequence). This CDR3 has 14 residues. CDR3 loop: CASSHRDRGEKLFF. The CDR3 DNA sequence: TGTGCCAGCAGCCACCGGGACAGGGGGGAAAAACTGTTTTTT.

This clone was found once. V usage is TRBV7-9 and J usage is TRBJ1-2, with TRBD1 identical over 7 bases. The germline gives CDR1 SEHNR, CDR2 FQNEAQ (reference sequence). Trimming at V came to 2 bases and at J to 4 bases, leaving 1 base not matched to a gene. CDR3 length: 13 residues. CDR3 nucleotide sequence: TGTGCCAGCAGCTTACGACAGGGCTATGGCTACACCTTC. Protein product: CASSLRQGYGYTF.

The V gene is TRBV7-6, the J gene TRBJ2-2; TRBD2 is a possible D gene (7 bases). Germline CDR1 SGHVS, CDR2 FNYEAQ. Trimming shortened V by 4 bases and J by 5 bases, and 17 bases separated the two germline ends. CDR3 length: 16 residues. The CDR3, as DNA: TGTGCCAGCAGCTCGAGGGGGAGGGCCGGAACCGGGGAGCTGTTTTTT. This codes for CASSSRGRAGTGELFF.

V gene TRBV5-6 combines with J gene TRBJ2-3; 8 nucleotides line up with TRBD1. Germline V gives CDR1 SGHDT, CDR2 YYEEEE. This CDR3 is 14 amino acids long. Trimming removed 2 bases from V and 5 bases from J; junction bases left unmatched: 4. CDR3 DNA: TGTGCCAGCAGCTTCGGACAGGGAAGAGATACGCAGTATTTT. Translating it yields CASSFGQGRDTQYF. Complete variable domain (other parts from reference TRBV5-6 and TRBJ2-3): DAGVTQSPTHLIKTRGQQVTLRCSPKSGHDTVSWYQQALGQGPQFIFQYYEEEERQRGNFPDRFSGHQFPNYSSELNVNALLLGDSALYLCASSFGQGRDTQYFGPGTRLTVL.

V is TRBV29-1 and J is TRBJ2-7; D gene unclear. V was pared by 7 bases and J by 0 bases, with 7 bases between. The CDR3 spans 11 residues. Germline CDR1 is SQVTM and CDR2 is ANQGSEA. CDR3 bases: TGCAGCGCAGGTACCTCCTACGAGCAGTACTTC. It yields the protein CSAGTSYEQYF.

The chain links TRBV7-2 to TRBJ2-7; D uncertain. Germline CDR1 is SGHTA and CDR2 is FQGNSA. Trimming took 5 bases from V and 3 from J, leaving 14 bases between them. The CDR3 contains 14 residues. CDR3 loop: CASSQRQFNYEQYF. DNA of the CDR3: TGTGCCAGCAGCCAACGCCAGTTCAACTACGAGCAGTACTTC.

The rearrangement links TRBV7-9 to TRBJ2-5, with D possibly being TRBD2 (6 bases). The V gene's germline CDR1 is SEHNR and CDR2 FQNEAQ (reference sequence). V was cut by 0 bases and J by 1 base, with 15 bases left in between. CDR3 length: 17 amino acids. The CDR3 DNA reads TGTGCCAGCAGCTTAGCAGGAGGGGCGCCGACCCAAGAGACCCAGTACTTC. Translation: CASSLAGGAPTQETQYF.